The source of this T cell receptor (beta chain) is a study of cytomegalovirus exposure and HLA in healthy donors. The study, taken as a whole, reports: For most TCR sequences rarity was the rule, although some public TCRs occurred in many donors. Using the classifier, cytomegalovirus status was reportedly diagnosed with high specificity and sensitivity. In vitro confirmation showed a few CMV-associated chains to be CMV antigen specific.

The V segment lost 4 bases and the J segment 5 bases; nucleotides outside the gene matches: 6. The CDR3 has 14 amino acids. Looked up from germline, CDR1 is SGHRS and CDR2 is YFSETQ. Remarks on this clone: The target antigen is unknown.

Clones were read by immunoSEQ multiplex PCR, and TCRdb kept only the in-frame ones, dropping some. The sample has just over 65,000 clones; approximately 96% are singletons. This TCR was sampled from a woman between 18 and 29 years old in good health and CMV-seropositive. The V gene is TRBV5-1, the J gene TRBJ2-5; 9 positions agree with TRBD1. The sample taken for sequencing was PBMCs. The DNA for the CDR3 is TGCGCCAGCAGCCTAGGACAGGGGTACGAGACCCAGTACTTC. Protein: CASSLGQGYETQYF.